Each of the 18 T cell receptor beta chains below was sequenced from the same sample in a study of blood T cell repertoires in COVID-19. Assay: immunoSEQ multiplex PCR; the TCRdb copy retains only in-frame clones and omits some. The sample has 50,000 or so clones; around 90% are singletons. Material: peripheral blood. The receptors were gathered from a man at least 80 years old with acute or convalescent COVID-19.

The chain joins TRBV5-1 to TRBJ1-6; no clear D. The ends were cut back, 4 bases at V and 3 bases at J, with 11 bases in the middle. The CDR3 length is 15 residues. Germline CDR1 SGHRS, CDR2 YFSETQ. CDR3 DNA: TGCGCCAGCAGCCCCCTTCCGGGCTATAATTCACCCCTCCACTTT. The encoded protein is CASSPLPGYNSPLHF.

The chain combines TRBV5-1 with TRBJ1-6; D possibly corresponds to TRBD1 (5 bases). This CDR3 comprises 15 residues. Germline CDR1 reads SGHRS; CDR2 reads YFSETQ. V gave up 0 bases and J gave up 7 bases, with 11 bases separating them. CDR3 loop: CASSLDDPGNSPLHF. The CDR3 DNA follows: TGCGCCAGCAGCTTGGACGACCCAGGGAATTCACCCCTCCACTTT.

J is TRBJ1-1 and V is TRBV5-1, with D perhaps TRBD1 (5 bases). From germline, CDR1 is SGHRS and CDR2 YFSETQ. CDR3 length equals 13 residues. V shed 4 bases and J shed 8 bases, with 15 bases lying between them. This chain's CDR3 is CASSPGGGAEAFF. CDR3 bases: TGCGCCAGCAGCCCTGGTGGAGGGGCAGAAGCTTTCTTT. The variable domain in full, with the rest retrieved from reference TRBV5-1 and TRBJ1-1, is KAGVTQTPRYLIKTRGQQVTLSCSPISGHRSVSWYQQTPGQGLQFLFEYFSETQRNKGNFPGRFSGRQFSNSRSEMNVSTLELGDSALYLCASSPGGGAEAFFGQGTRLTVV.

CDR3 sequence (DNA): TGCGCCAGCAGCCTGATCAGTGGCTCGGGGACAGATACGCAGTATTTT. It codes for CASSLISGSGTDTQYF. The chain recombines TRBV10-1 with TRBJ2-3; D may be TRBD2 (5 bases). The CDR3 is made up of 16 amino acids. V lost 6 bases and J 3 bases, leaving 19 bases between the germline ends. Germline assignment: CDR1 WNHNN and CDR2 SYGVQD (reference sequence).

This rearrangement joins TRBV11-2 to TRBJ1-2, with D tentatively TRBD1 (5 bases). The germline V gene encodes CDR1 SGHAT and CDR2 FQNNGV. The CDR3 has 15 residues. Trimming took off 2 bases at V and 2 bases at J, with 12 bases between the two ends. Written as DNA, the CDR3 is TGTGCCAGCAGCTTAAGGCAGGGCTGGAACTATGGCTACACCTTC. Its protein product is CASSLRQGWNYGYTF.

The chain is built from TRBV7-7 and TRBJ2-1; tentative D call: TRBD1 (6 bases). The V end was cut by 2 bases, the J end by 7 bases, with 18 bases between. The CDR3 sequence is 16 residues long. The V gene's germline CDR1 is SSHAT and CDR2 FNYEAQ (reference sequence). Written as DNA, the CDR3 is TGTGCCAGCAGCTTAAATCTGGCGACCCAGGGGAATGAGCAGTTCTTC. Translation gives CASSLNLATQGNEQFF.

This clone was counted between two and nine times. This chain uses TRBV4-2 with TRBJ1-6, with 11 bases fitting TRBD1. The germline V gene encodes CDR1 LGHNA and CDR2 YNFKEQ. The CDR3 is 16 amino acids. V shed 4 bases and J 7 bases; nucleotides not matched to a gene: 6. The CDR3 region has the DNA TGTGCCAGCAGCCCACAGGGGACAGGGGGGAATTCACCCCTCCACTTT. Translating it yields CASSPQGTGGNSPLHF.

The chain carries TRBV5-1 and TRBJ1-6; D is undetermined. Trimming cost V 1 base and J 4 bases, with 15 bases left between them. Germline lookup yields CDR1 SGHRS and CDR2 YFSETQ. The CDR3 runs 17 residues. CDR3 sequence reads: CASSLSPRAGYNSPLHF. The DNA for the CDR3 is TGCGCCAGCAGCTTGAGCCCCCGGGCGGGATATAATTCACCCCTCCACTTT.

The chain is built from TRBV28 and TRBJ2-7; D not certain. This CDR3 region has 13 residues. Germline V lookup: CDR1 MDHEN, CDR2 SYDVKM. V lost 2 bases, J lost 6 bases, and 11 bases lay in between. The CDR3 loop is CASSLIRFAEQYF. The CDR3, as DNA: TGTGCCAGCAGTTTAATCAGGTTCGCCGAGCAGTACTTC. The full variable domain, in which reference TRBV28 and TRBJ2-7 provide the parts outside the CDR3, is DVKVTQSSRYLVKRTGEKVFLECVQDMDHENMFWYRQDPGLGLRLIYFSYDVKMKEKGDIPEGYSVSREKKERFSLILESASTNQTSMYLCASSLIRFAEQYFGPGTRLTVT.

This rearrangement joins TRBV3-1 (or the pseudogene TRBV3-2) to TRBJ1-1, with unresolved D. The V gene's germline CDR1 is LGHDT and CDR2 YNNKEL (reference sequence). V was trimmed by 4 bases and J by 6 bases, leaving 12 bases between them. This CDR3 is built from 13 residues. CDR3 loop: CASSLVVRAEAFF. CDR3 nucleotide sequence: TGTGCCAGCAGCCTAGTCGTACGGGCTGAAGCTTTCTTT.

The chain employs TRBV6-2 or TRBV6-3 and TRBJ2-7; 9 nucleotides line up with TRBD1. The CDR3 runs 15 residues. Germline values: CDR1 MNHEY, CDR2 SVGEGT. Unmatched junction bases numbered 11, after V lost 4 bases and J lost 7 bases. CDR3 protein: CASSSRPGQGKEQYF. The CDR3 coding sequence is TGTGCCAGCAGTTCGAGACCGGGACAGGGTAAAGAGCAGTACTTC.

The chain combines TRBV7-7 with TRBJ2-7; D is unclear. Trimming took off 11 bases at V and 3 bases at J, with 11 bases between the two ends. This CDR3 region has 11 residues. Germline V gene sequence: CDR1 SSHAT, CDR2 FNYEAQ (reference sequence). The CDR3 is CAGAQRYEQYF. The CDR3 DNA is TGTGCCGGAGCCCAACGCTACGAGCAGTACTTC.

Note on this clone: The same CDR3 can be traced to other DNA sequences in this sample. V and J are TRBV19 and TRBJ1-5, with a weak D call TRBD1 (6 bases). This CDR3 has 12 residues. Germline CDR1 LNHDA, CDR2 SQIVND (reference sequence). With 8 bases removed from V and 4 bases from J, the gap between germline ends came to 9 bases. CDR3 loop: CASRTANQPQHF. The CDR3 DNA sequence: TGTGCCAGTCGGACAGCTAATCAGCCCCAGCATTTT.

This clone was seen just once. As DNA, the CDR3 is TGCAGCGTGGCCGGGGACAGGGGCTACGAGCAGTACTTC. It encodes CSVAGDRGYEQYF. This sequence joins TRBV29-1 and TRBJ2-7, with 10 positions matching TRBD1. The ends lost 6 bases at V and 3 bases at J; junction bases unmatched: 5. The V gene's germline CDR1 is SQVTM and CDR2 ANQGSEA. The CDR3 runs 13 residues.

The table lists this clone with a few counts. The V call is TRBV6-5, the J call TRBJ1-4; the D is unclear. The length of the CDR3 is 14 residues. V was clipped by 2 bases and J by 7 bases, with 11 bases between them. Germline values: CDR1 MNHEY, CDR2 SVGAGI. The CDR3 spells CASSYGQEGEKLFF. In DNA, the CDR3 is TGTGCCAGCAGTTACGGGCAGGAGGGTGAAAAACTGTTTTTT.

The V call is TRBV28, the J call TRBJ2-7; no clear D gene. The CDR3 loop spans 13 amino acids. V was clipped by 1 base and J by 7 bases, with 11 bases between them. CDR1 is MDHEN and CDR2 is SYDVKM in the germline V gene. The CDR3 spells CASSLSSPQEQYF. The CDR3 coding sequence is TGTGCCAGCAGTTTATCTAGTCCGCAAGAGCAGTACTTC.

This clone came up once. The chain recombines TRBV27 with TRBJ1-1; D unresolved. This CDR3 comprises 16 residues. Germline V gene data show CDR1 as MNHEY and CDR2 as SMNVEV (reference sequence). The germline V and J ends were trimmed by 2 bases and 0 bases, with 13 bases remaining between them. The CDR3 region is CASSLSERFMNTEAFF. CDR3 DNA sequence: TGTGCCAGCAGTTTAAGCGAGCGGTTCATGAACACTGAAGCTTTCTTT.

This chain connects TRBV4-2 to TRBJ1-5; D may be TRBD1 (6 bases). The length of the CDR3 is 17 residues. Between the trimmed V and J ends, which lost 0 bases and 6 bases, there was a span of 18 bases. The germline gives CDR1 LGHNA, CDR2 YNFKEQ. The CDR3 nucleotides read TGTGCCAGCAGCCAAGATCAGTTCTTGGGGGCGGTTCAGCCCCAGCATTTT. This translates into CASSQDQFLGAVQPQHF.